Detailed here is one T cell receptor beta chain. This record belongs to a study of PD-L1 blockade in urothelial cancer. As to time point: pretreatment peripheral blood. Using immunoSEQ multiplex PCR, the repertoire was profiled, and TCRdb retains in-frame clones only, with some absent. This table has around 71,000 clones, around four fifths appearing once. Germline CDR1 is SGHVS and CDR2 is FNYEAQ. V lost 5 bases to trimming and J lost 9 bases, with 11 bases between them. The CDR3 has 12 residues. The material was PBMCs, obtained around atezolizumab (anti-PD-L1) treatment. The gene calls are TRBV7-6 and TRBJ2-1, with D maybe TRBD2 (5 bases). This clonotype originated in a man between 40 and 49 years old with urothelial cancer. The CDR3 DNA reads TGTGCCAGCAGCCCCCTTAGCGCTGAGCAGTTCTTC. This encodes CASSPLSAEQFF.